This TCR beta chain was sequenced during a study of shared clonotypes between healthy human individuals. Positive CCR7 selection of CD45RO-negative cells yielded the naive CD8 cells, and terminally differentiated effector memory CD45RA+ cells were excluded. The method was immunoSEQ multiplex PCR; TCRdb's version includes in-frame clones alone and lacks a portion of them. This sample has under 1 million clones, with approximately 96% found just once. The CDR3 runs 12 residues. The germline CDR1 and CDR2 sequences are SGHTA and FQGNSA. The ends were cut back, 8 bases at V and 2 bases at J, with 10 bases in the middle.

The material sequenced was naive CD8+ T cells sorted from blood. The chain couples TRBV7-2 to TRBJ2-7, with a weak D call TRBD2 (5 bases). The clonotype was recovered from a young man in good health. CDR3 loop: CASASGTYEQYF. The CDR3 DNA follows: TGTGCCAGCGCTTCCGGGACCTACGAGCAGTACTTC.